This TCR beta chain was sequenced during a study of neurological immune-mediated disorders. TCRdb reprocessed the 5' RACE reads with MiXCR, giving one entry per CDR3 protein. The sample holds just under 45,000 distinct CDR3 sequences; roughly 21% are singletons and the top ten take about 4.1%. The CDR3 contains 15 residues. Germline V gene sequence: CDR1 MNHNY, CDR2 SVGAGI (reference sequence). V dropped 0 bases and J dropped 6 bases, with 15 bases sitting between them. The time point here: technical triplicate 3. Findings and caveats of the study: The study found no CDR3 amino acid sequences shared by expanded clones across subjects, suggesting private repertoires in all groups.

This clonotype was detected ten times or more. The antigen is undetermined. The sequence was obtained from a man in his 60s with HTLV-1-associated myelopathy (HAM/TSP). This chain connects TRBV6-6 to TRBJ2-7; D uncertain. Material: PBMCs. The CDR3 coding sequence is TGTGCCAGCAGTTACTCCGTGGGCGGATCCGGCGAGCAGTACTTC. It translates to CASSYSVGGSGEQYF.